These 14 T cell receptor beta chains were sequenced from one sample in a study of glioma-infiltrating T cells. Amplification of TCR alpha and beta CDR3 regions from RNA used iRepertoire nested multiplex PCR. One entry per CDR3 protein, called by TCRdb with MiXCR from the multiplex PCR reads. The table lists approximately 90,000 distinct CDR3 sequences, about 25% of them singletons. The sequenced sample was glioma tissue, nonneoplastic brain tissue, or PBMCs (not recorded which). The receptors here all came from a human donor with low-grade glioma or glioblastoma, undergoing nonglioma brain surgery, or in good health (not recorded which).

This clonotype has a count of ten or more. V is TRBV20-1 and J is TRBJ2-7, with TRBD2 identical over 9 bases. This CDR3 is built from 17 residues. The V segment lost 5 bases and the J segment 7 bases; nucleotides outside the gene matches: 21. Germline CDR1 DFQATT, CDR2 SNEGSKA (reference sequence). In nucleotides, the CDR3 is TGCAGTGCTCGCTTGAGGGTTATGCGGGAGGGCCGTTGGGAGCAGTACTTC. The encoded protein is CSARLRVMREGRWEQYF.

The V and J genes are TRBV14 and TRBJ2-1, with D perhaps assigned TRBD1 or TRBD2 (6 bases each). The V end was cut by 4 bases, the J end by 1 base, with 14 bases between. Per germline, CDR1 SGHDN and CDR2 FVKESK. The CDR3 loop spans 16 amino acids. CDR3 sequence reads: CASSPLRGPSYNEQFF. Here the CDR3 DNA reads TGTGCCAGCAGCCCTCTTCGGGGGCCATCCTACAATGAGCAGTTCTTC.

V usage is TRBV27 and J usage is TRBJ1-2; 7 positions match TRBD1. V shed 6 bases and J 6 bases; nucleotides not matched to a gene: 13. Germline lookup yields CDR1 MNHEY and CDR2 SMNVEV (reference sequence). This CDR3 comprises 15 residues. CDR3 bases: TGTGCCAGCAGAGAAACAGGGGACCTAGGCAATGGCTACACCTTC. Amino acids: CASRETGDLGNGYTF.

The chain couples TRBV7-9 to TRBJ2-7; weak D call: TRBD2 (6 bases). The V end was cut by 4 bases, the J end by 2 bases, with 15 bases between. The CDR3 totals 15 residues. Germline values: CDR1 SEHNR, CDR2 FQNEAQ (reference sequence). The CDR3 coding sequence is TGTGCCAGCAGCTGGGTGGGACGCGGGGCCTACGAGCAGTACTTC. It yields the protein CASSWVGRGAYEQYF.

This clonotype appeared a few times. V and J are TRBV19 and TRBJ1-5; 10 bases agree with TRBD1. CDR3 length: 17 amino acids. Trimming removed 6 bases from V and 3 bases from J; junction bases left unmatched: 11. Germline V gene sequence: CDR1 LNHDA, CDR2 SQIVND (reference sequence). The CDR3: CASSGDRGPHPNQPQHF. In DNA form, the CDR3 reads TGTGCCAGTAGCGGGGACAGGGGACCGCATCCCAATCAGCCCCAGCATTTT.

This clonotype was seen ten or more times. The chain couples TRBV19 to TRBJ1-1; TRBD1 agrees at 10 bases. With 6 bases clipped from V and 3 bases from J, the junction kept 10 bases outside the gene matches. The germline V gene encodes CDR1 LNHDA and CDR2 SQIVND (reference sequence). This CDR3 contains 16 residues. CDR3 DNA sequence: TGTGCCAGTAGACCCCATAGGGACAGGGGATACACTGAAGCTTTCTTT. This encodes CASRPHRDRGYTEAFF.

To note about this clonotype: An end of the junction differs from the germline gene, which may be a read error. V and J are TRBV27 and TRBJ2-1; 11 bases match TRBD2. Germline CDR1 MNHEY, CDR2 SMNVEV (reference sequence). The length of the CDR3 is 17 residues. The CDR3 loop is CASSPSVPSGRYSEQFF. As DNA, the CDR3 is TGTGCCAGCAGCCCTTCAGTACCTAGCGGGAGGTACAGTGAGCAGTTCTTC.

This clonotype was counted between two and nine times. This chain joins TRBV12-3 or TRBV12-4 and TRBJ2-1, with D possibly being TRBD1 (6 bases). V was trimmed by 3 bases and J by 3 bases, leaving 12 bases between them. The CDR3 runs 15 residues. The CDR3 is CASSFAETGYNEQFF. In nucleotides, the CDR3 is TGTGCCAGCAGTTTTGCCGAGACAGGCTACAATGAGCAGTTCTTC.

This chain links TRBV7-2 with TRBJ2-2, with TRBD1 as a possible D gene (7 bases). Trimming left V 7 bases short and J 6 bases short, with 15 bases between. Per the germline V gene, CDR1 is SGHTA and CDR2 is FQGNSA. The CDR3 contains 14 residues. The CDR3 nucleotides read TGTGCCAGCAATGCTGTCAGGGGGGCCGGGGAGCTGTTTTTT. Protein: CASNAVRGAGELFF.

To note about this clonotype: The junction differs from germline at one of its ends, possibly a read error. The V gene is TRBV7-9, the J gene TRBJ1-1; D ambiguous. Germline lookup yields CDR1 SEHNR and CDR2 FQNEAQ (reference sequence). CDR3 length: 14 residues. This chain's CDR3 is CANSLVGSNTEAFF. The CDR3 DNA follows: TGTGCCAACAGCTTAGTCGGCTCGAACACTGAAGCTTTCTTT.

The chain combines TRBV11-2 with TRBJ2-2; 7 bases align to TRBD1. V dropped 3 bases and J dropped 3; count of bases not matched to a gene: 1. CDR3 length: 14 residues. Germline CDR1 and CDR2: SGHAT and FQNNGV. The CDR3 here is CASSLGQHTGELFF. CDR3 in DNA: TGTGCCAGCAGCTTGGGACAGCACACCGGGGAGCTGTTTTTT. The full variable domain, rest sourced from reference TRBV11-2 and TRBJ2-2, is EAGVAQSPRYKIIEKRQSVAFWCNPISGHATLYWYQQILGQGPKLLIQFQNNGVVDDSQLPKDRFSAERLKGVDSTLKIQPAKLEDSAVYLCASSLGQHTGELFFGEGSRLTVL.

The chain combines TRBV29-1 with TRBJ1-2; D may be TRBD1 (5 bases). There are 12 residues in the CDR3. Trimming stripped 4 bases from V and 4 bases from J, with 10 bases between. The germline CDR1 and CDR2 sequences are SQVTM and ANQGSEA. The CDR3 sequence: CSVVTAAYGYTF. The CDR3 DNA sequence: TGCAGCGTTGTGACAGCGGCCTATGGCTACACCTTC.

Ten or more counts support this clonotype. The chain links TRBV10-3 to TRBJ1-5; TRBD1 matches 8 bases. Germline values: CDR1 ENHRY, CDR2 SYGVKD. The CDR3 sequence is 14 residues long. Trimming took 6 bases from V and 2 from J; bases not matched to a gene: 3. The CDR3 spells CAISATGGNQPQHF. CDR3 bases: TGTGCCATCAGCGCGACAGGGGGCAATCAGCCCCAGCATTTT.

This clonotype occurred a few times. The V and J genes are TRBV19 and TRBJ1-3, with TRBD1 matching over 7 bases. Trimming removed 5 bases from V and 1 base from J; junction bases left unmatched: 8. The length of the CDR3 is 16 residues. Germline CDR1 is LNHDA and CDR2 is SQIVND (reference sequence). In nucleotides, the CDR3 is TGTGCCAGTAGTGCCTACGGGACAGCATCTGGAAACACCATATATTTT. Translation: CASSAYGTASGNTIYF. The full variable domain, with the rest looked up from reference TRBV19 and TRBJ1-3, is DGGITQSPKYLFRKEGQNVTLSCEQNLNHDAMYWYRQDPGQGLRLIYYSQIVNDFQKGDIAEGYSVSREKKESFPLTVTSAQKNPTAFYLCASSAYGTASGNTIYFGEGSWLTVV.